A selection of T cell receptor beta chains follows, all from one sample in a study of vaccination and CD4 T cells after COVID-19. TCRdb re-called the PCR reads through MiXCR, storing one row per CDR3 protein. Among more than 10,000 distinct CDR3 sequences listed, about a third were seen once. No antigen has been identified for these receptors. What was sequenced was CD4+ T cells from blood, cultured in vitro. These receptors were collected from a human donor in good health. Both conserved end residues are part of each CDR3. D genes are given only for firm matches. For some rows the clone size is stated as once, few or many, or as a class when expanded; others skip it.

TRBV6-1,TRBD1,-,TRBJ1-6,CASTRLDRGNSPLHF,TGTGCCAGCACCCGGCTGGACAGGGGGAATTCACCCCTCCACTTT
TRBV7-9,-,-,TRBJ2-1,CASSSIAPSSYNEQFF,TGTGCCAGCAGCTCAATAGCGCCGAGCTCCTACAATGAGCAGTTCTTC
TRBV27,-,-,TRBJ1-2,CASSSGPGQKLSFYGYTF,TGTGCCAGCAGCTCAGGACCAGGACAGAAACTAAGTTTCTATGGCTACACCTTC
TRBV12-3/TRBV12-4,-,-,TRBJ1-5,CASSLTGFQPQHF,TGTGCCAGCAGTCTAACAGGGTTTCAGCCCCAGCATTTT
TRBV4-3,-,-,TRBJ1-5,CASSPTRATGLNQPQHF,TGCGCCAGCAGCCCAACTCGCGCAACAGGGCTCAATCAGCCCCAGCATTTT
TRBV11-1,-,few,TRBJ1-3,CASSFQEHGNTIYF,TGTGCCAGCAGCTTCCAGGAACATGGAAACACCATATATTTT
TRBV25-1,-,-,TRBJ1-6,CASSVTGNRDSPLHF,TGTGCCAGCAGTGTGACAGGCAATAGGGATTCACCCCTCCACTTT
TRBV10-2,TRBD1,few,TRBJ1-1,CASSDGLVSGTVNTEAFF,TGCGCCAGCAGTGATGGTTTAGTCTCGGGGACAGTGAACACTGAAGCTTTCTTT
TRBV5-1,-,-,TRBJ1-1,CASTPAGGATEAFF,TGCGCCAGCACCCCGGCGGGGGGTGCCACTGAAGCTTTCTTT
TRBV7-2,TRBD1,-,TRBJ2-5,CASSIRPGTVGETQYF,TGTGCCAGCAGCATACGACCCGGGACAGTGGGCGAGACCCAGTACTTC
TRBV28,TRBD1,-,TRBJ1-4,CASSGTVPTTNEKLFF,TGTGCCAGCAGCGGGACAGTCCCAACAACTAATGAAAAACTGTTTTTT
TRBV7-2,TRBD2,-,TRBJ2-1,CASSLALAGAYNEQFF,TGTGCCAGCAGCTTAGCTCTAGCGGGAGCGTACAATGAGCAGTTCTTC
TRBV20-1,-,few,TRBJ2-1,CSATKGGTVYNEQFF,TGCAGTGCTACAAAGGGCGGGACGGTCTACAATGAGCAGTTCTTC
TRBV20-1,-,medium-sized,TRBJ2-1,CSARTASARREQFF,TGCAGTGCTAGAACGGCTAGCGCACGTAGGGAGCAGTTCTTC
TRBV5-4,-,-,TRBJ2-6,CASSPRGDTGLASSGANVLTF,TGTGCCAGCAGCCCCCGGGGGGATACAGGGTTAGCGTCCTCTGGGGCCAACGTCCTGACTTTC
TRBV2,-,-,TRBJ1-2,CASSEGGPYGYTF,TGTGCCAGCTCGGAGGGAGGACCCTATGGCTACACCTTC
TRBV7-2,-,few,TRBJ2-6,CATHTAVPGANVLTF,TGTGCTACTCATACAGCGGTACCTGGGGCCAACGTCCTGACTTTC
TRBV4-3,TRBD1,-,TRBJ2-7,CASSRGQGYEQYF,TGCGCCAGCAGCCGGGGACAGGGCTACGAGCAGTACTTC
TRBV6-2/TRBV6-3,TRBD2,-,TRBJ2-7,CAGRSSQGRVYEQYF,TGTGCCGGCAGGTCCTCTCAAGGGAGGGTCTACGAGCAGTACTTC
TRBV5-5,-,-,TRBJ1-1,CASSSLGGNTEAFF,TGTGCCAGCTCCTCTTTAGGGGGGAACACTGAAGCTTTCTTT
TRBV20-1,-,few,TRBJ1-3,CSADRDRNTIYF,TGCAGTGCCGATAGGGACCGAAACACCATATATTTT
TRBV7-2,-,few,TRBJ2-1,CASSLYRRANWGNEQFF,TGTGCCAGCAGCTTGTACCGGAGGGCCAACTGGGGGAATGAGCAGTTCTTC
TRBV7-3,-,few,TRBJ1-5,CASRTGQEGDPQHF,TGTGCCAGCAGGACAGGACAAGAAGGGGACCCCCAGCATTTT
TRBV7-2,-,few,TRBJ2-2,CASSLGLVSNTGELFF,TGTGCCAGCAGCTTAGGTCTAGTGTCAAACACCGGGGAGCTGTTTTTT
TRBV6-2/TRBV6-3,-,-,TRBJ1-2,CASRRSGAESNYGYTF,TGTGCCAGCCGAAGAAGCGGGGCCGAGTCAAACTATGGCTACACCTTC
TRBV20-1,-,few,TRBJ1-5,CSAAKGNQPQHF,TGCAGTGCTGCCAAGGGCAATCAGCCCCAGCATTTT
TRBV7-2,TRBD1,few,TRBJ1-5,CASSKQQGADQPQHF,TGTGCCAGCAGCAAGCAACAGGGGGCAGATCAGCCCCAGCATTTT
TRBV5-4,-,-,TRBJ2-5,CASSKGGKETQYF,TGTGCCAGCAGCAAGGGGGGGAAAGAGACCCAGTACTTC
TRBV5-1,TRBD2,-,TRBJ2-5,CASSSGLTETQYF,TGCGCCAGCAGCTCGGGACTAACAGAGACCCAGTACTTC
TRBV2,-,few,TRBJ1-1,CASSEIVQNTEAFF,TGTGCCAGCAGTGAAATCGTCCAAAACACTGAAGCTTTCTTT
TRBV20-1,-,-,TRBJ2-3,CSVGRPLGDTQYF,TGCAGTGTAGGGCGACCTCTGGGAGATACGCAGTATTTT
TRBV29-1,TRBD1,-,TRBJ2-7,CSAGQGAIEQYF,TGCAGCGCCGGACAGGGGGCGATTGAGCAGTACTTC
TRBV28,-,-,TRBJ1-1,CASSSGRQKAFF,TGTGCCAGCAGTTCCGGGCGACAAAAAGCTTTCTTT
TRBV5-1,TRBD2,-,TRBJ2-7,CASSMLAGAYEQYF,TGCGCCAGCAGCATGCTAGCGGGAGCCTACGAGCAGTACTTC
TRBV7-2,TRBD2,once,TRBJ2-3,CASSLAGTSGKLGTDTQYF,TGTGCCAGCAGCTTAGCAGGGACTAGCGGGAAGCTCGGCACAGATACGCAGTATTTT
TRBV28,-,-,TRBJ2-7,CASSLPRTISYEQYF,TGTGCCAGCAGTTTACCCAGGACTATCTCCTACGAGCAGTACTTC
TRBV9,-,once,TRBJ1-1,CASSVASMNTEAFF,TGTGCCAGCAGCGTTGCCAGCATGAACACTGAAGCTTTCTTT
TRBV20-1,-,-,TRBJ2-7,CSAGRVARTRSGYEQYF,TGCAGTGCCGGCCGTGTGGCCCGGACTCGGTCAGGCTACGAGCAGTACTTC
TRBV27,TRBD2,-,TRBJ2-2,CASGRAVGELFF,TGTGCCAGCGGGAGGGCCGTCGGGGAGCTGTTTTTT
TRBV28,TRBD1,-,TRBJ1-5,CASNFPGQGGNSKQPQHF,TGTGCCAGCAATTTCCCCGGACAGGGGGGCAATAGCAAACAGCCCCAGCATTTT